The 19 T cell receptor beta chains listed next were all sequenced from one sample in a study of T-cell reconstitution after alpha-beta-depleted transplantation in children. Preparing the TCRbeta library involved the use of unique molecular identifiers. TCRdb reprocessed the PCR reads via MiXCR and lists one record per CDR3 protein. The sample has around 200,000 distinct CDR3 sequences; about a tenth are singletons. The specimen was PBMCs from the stem cell graft donor, collected from the stem cell graft. These receptors all come from a human donor who donated a stem cell graft to a child with acute lymphoblastic leukemia.

This clonotype is classed as medium-sized. The chain couples TRBV20-1 to TRBJ2-1; 8 nucleotides agree with TRBD1. This CDR3 is built from 15 residues. V shed 5 bases, J shed 0 bases, and the junction held 6 bases outside the gene matches. Germline CDR1 is DFQATT and CDR2 is SNEGSKA (reference sequence). For the CDR3, the DNA is TGCAGTGCTGCGACAGGGGAAAGCTCCTACAATGAGCAGTTCTTC. This translates into CSAATGESSYNEQFF.

CDR3 DNA: TGTGCCAGCAGCCCAACATCCGGGGTCCAAGGGGAGCAGTACTTC. It translates to CASSPTSGVQGEQYF. The chain joins TRBV7-9 to TRBJ2-7, with a weak D call TRBD2 (5 bases). The CDR3 is made up of 15 amino acids. In germline, CDR1 is SEHNR, CDR2 FQNEAQ (reference sequence). V lost 5 bases and J 7 bases, leaving 21 bases between the germline ends. Full variable domain (missing parts from reference TRBV7-9 and TRBJ2-7): DTGVSQNPRHKITKRGQNVTFRCDPISEHNRLYWYRQTLGQGPEFLTYFQNEAQLEKSRLLSDRFSAERPKGSFSTLEIQRTEQGDSAMYLCASSPTSGVQGEQYFGPGTRLTVT.

This chain joins TRBV20-1 and TRBJ1-1; 7 bases fit TRBD1. This CDR3 has 14 residues. Germline trimming cut 4 bases from V and 5 bases from J; bases unmatched to any gene: 10. Germline V gene sequence: CDR1 DFQATT, CDR2 SNEGSKA (reference sequence). CDR3 DNA sequence: TGCAGTGCTAACCGACAGGGTCCGGGGACTGAAGCTTTCTTT. Its translation: CSANRQGPGTEAFF.

The chain has TRBV12-3 or TRBV12-4 and TRBJ1-5, with 8 bases aligning to TRBD1. This CDR3 comprises 15 residues. V gave up 5 bases and J gave up 1 base; unmatched junction bases: 4. In nucleotides, the CDR3 is TGTGCCAGCAGTAATAACAGGGGGAGCAATCAGCCCCAGCATTTT. Its translation is CASSNNRGSNQPQHF.

V usage is TRBV30 and J usage is TRBJ1-2; 8 bases are a match to TRBD1. V trimming: 0 bases; J trimming: 4 bases; junction bases outside the gene matches: 10. The CDR3 length is 16 residues. In germline, CDR1 is GTSNPN, CDR2 SVGIG (reference sequence). The CDR3 coding sequence is TGTGCCTGGAGTGTAGGCCTGGACGGGACAGGCTATGGCTACACCTTC. Translation gives CAWSVGLDGTGYGYTF.

Comments on this clonotype: At one boundary the junction diverges from the germline segment, which might be a read error. This chain links TRBV7-8 with TRBJ1-2, with no clear D. CDR3 length: 13 residues. Per germline, CDR1 SGHVS and CDR2 FQNEAQ. The CDR3, as DNA: TGTGCCAGCAGCTTAGTTACCATGGGCAGCCCAATCTTC. Its translation is CASSLVTMGSPIF.

This chain links TRBV7-2 with TRBJ1-5; TRBD1 matches 7 bases. Per the germline V gene, CDR1 is SGHTA and CDR2 is FQGNSA. J was trimmed by 6 bases and V by 5 bases; bases with no gene match: 4. The CDR3 is made up of 13 amino acids. The CDR3 sequence is CASSDRVGQPQHF. CDR3 coding DNA: TGTGCCAGCAGCGACAGGGTTGGTCAGCCCCAGCATTTT.

This clonotype was counted a few times. The gene calls are TRBV10-3 and TRBJ2-7; D gene unclear. The V gene lost 0 bases and the J gene lost 1 base, with 13 bases spanning the gap. The CDR3 covers 16 residues. Germline CDR1 is ENHRY and CDR2 is SYGVKD. The CDR3 nucleotides read TGTGCCATCAGTGAGTCGAAGAGGACGGAATCCTACGAGCAGTACTTC. This gives the protein CAISESKRTESYEQYF.

The chain has TRBV5-6 and TRBJ2-4, with 14 bases aligning to TRBD2. After removal of 1 base from V and 0 bases from J, the junction contained 9 bases not matched to a gene. The CDR3 totals 20 residues. Germline V gene sequence: CDR1 SGHDT, CDR2 YYEEEE. CDR3 coding DNA: TGTGCCAGCAGCTTGAGATTTGGACTAGCGGGGGGACTAGCCAAAAACATTCAGTACTTC. Encoded protein: CASSLRFGLAGGLAKNIQYF.

This clonotype has at least ten counts. The chain employs TRBV3-1 and TRBJ1-1; D possibly corresponds to TRBD1 (5 bases). Between the trimmed V and J ends, which lost 1 base and 1 base, there was a span of 7 bases. Germline values: CDR1 LGHDT, CDR2 YNNKEL (reference sequence). CDR3 length equals 14 residues. As DNA, the CDR3 is TGTGCCAGCAGCCAAGGGGACTGGAACACTGAAGCTTTCTTT. This sequence encodes CASSQGDWNTEAFF.

This clonotype was seen a few times. The gene calls are TRBV7-8 and TRBJ2-1; D might be TRBD1 or TRBD2, each matching 6 bases. This CDR3 is 16 amino acids long. Germline V gene lookup returns CDR1 SGHVS and CDR2 FQNEAQ. With 5 bases removed from V and 7 bases from J, the gap between germline ends came to 21 bases. CDR3 sequence reads: CASSPQGTVGSNEQFF. Here the CDR3 DNA reads TGTGCCAGCAGCCCCCAGGGGACTGTTGGTTCGAATGAGCAGTTCTTC. The full variable domain, completed using reference TRBV7-8 and TRBJ2-1, is GAGVSQSPRYKVAKRGQDVALRCDPISGHVSLFWYQQALGQGPEFLTYFQNEAQLDKSGLPSDRFFAERPEGSVSTLKIQRTQQEDSAVYLCASSPQGTVGSNEQFFGPGTRLTVL.

The gene calls are TRBV7-9 and TRBJ2-5; TRBD2 agrees at 13 bases. Germline CDR1 reads SEHNR; CDR2 reads FQNEAQ (reference sequence). CDR3 length equals 15 residues. J gave up 5 bases and V 8 bases, and 8 bases lay outside the gene matches. This chain's CDR3 is CASLTSGGARETQYF. Written as DNA, the CDR3 is TGTGCCAGCTTAACTAGCGGGGGGGCCCGGGAGACCCAGTACTTC.

This clonotype was picked up a small number of times. This rearrangement joins TRBV15 to TRBJ2-1; D gene unclear. V shed 0 bases and J shed 5 bases, with 8 bases lying between them. CDR1 and CDR2 from the germline V gene are LNHNV and YYDKDF (reference sequence). The CDR3 consists of 14 residues. CDR3 in amino acids: CATSRDPSDNEQFF. The CDR3, as DNA: TGTGCCACCAGCAGAGATCCCAGCGACAATGAGCAGTTCTTC.

This clonotype was seen only a few times. V usage is TRBV12-3 or TRBV12-4 and J usage is TRBJ2-1; D possibly corresponds to TRBD2 (7 bases). Trimming took 7 bases from V and 0 from J, leaving 13 bases between them. This CDR3 is 15 amino acids long. The CDR3 spells CASIGGASSYNEQFF. The CDR3, as DNA: TGTGCCAGCATTGGGGGGGCGAGCTCCTACAATGAGCAGTTCTTC.

This clonotype was recorded at least ten times. This chain joins TRBV10-3 and TRBJ1-5; 7 nucleotides match TRBD1. Germline CDR1 ENHRY, CDR2 SYGVKD. The CDR3 totals 20 residues. Trimming at V came to 0 bases and at J to 0 bases, leaving 14 bases not matched to a gene. The CDR3 sequence is CAISESVRAGQTLSNQPQHF. The CDR3 DNA reads TGTGCCATCAGTGAGTCGGTCCGAGCGGGACAGACCCTTAGCAATCAGCCCCAGCATTTT.

The V call is TRBV5-8, the J call TRBJ1-2; the D is unclear. The CDR3 totals 11 residues. Looked up from germline, CDR1 is SGHTS and CDR2 is YDEGEE. V lost 7 bases to trimming and J lost 7 bases, with 11 bases between them. The CDR3, as DNA: TGTGCCAGCGGAAACAGAGGTGGCTACACCTTC. As protein: CASGNRGGYTF.

The chain carries TRBV28 and TRBJ2-7; weak D call: TRBD1 (5 bases). Germline lookup yields CDR1 MDHEN and CDR2 SYDVKM. This CDR3 spans 14 amino acids. V gave up 6 bases and J gave up 2 bases, with 14 bases separating them. CDR3 amino acids: CASSLRTGAYEQYF. The DNA of the CDR3 is TGTGCCAGCAGCCTACGAACAGGAGCCTACGAGCAGTACTTC.

Many counts were recorded for this clonotype. This chain connects TRBV27 to TRBJ1-4; 7 bases agree with TRBD1. Per the germline V gene, CDR1 is MNHEY and CDR2 is SMNVEV (reference sequence). This CDR3 is 13 amino acids long. Trimming cost V 2 bases and J 11 bases; bases outside gene matches: 5. The CDR3 DNA follows: TGTGCCAGCAGTTTACGACAGGGAGAGAAACTGTTTTTT. Translated: CASSLRQGEKLFF.

Here the CDR3 DNA reads TGTGCCAGCAGCTTAGGGGGGGCAAGAGCTAACTATGGCTACACCTTC. It is translated as CASSLGGARANYGYTF. V gene TRBV7-8 combines with J gene TRBJ1-2; TRBD1 might be the D (6 bases). This CDR3 spans 16 amino acids. V was cut by 1 base and J by 0 bases, with 12 bases left in between. Germline V lookup: CDR1 SGHVS, CDR2 FQNEAQ.